The next 22 T cell receptor beta chains were all read from a single sample in a study of T cell repertoires in cytomegalovirus infection. TCRdb re-called the reads through MiXCR, storing one row per CDR3 protein. The top ten hold 13% of the sample, which has about 890,000 distinct CDR3 sequences, approximately 31% seen once. Antigens of these TCRs are unknown. The source was cultured CD8+ T cells from PBMCs, collected from culture after CMV antigen stimulation. The receptors were sampled from a human donor in good health (CMV status not recorded). Some clones in this sample may be carry-over from other donors' samples.

Ten or more counts support this clonotype. V gene TRBV7-6 combines with J gene TRBJ1-1; 11 bases line up with TRBD1. From germline, CDR1 is SGHVS and CDR2 FNYEAQ. Trimming took 2 bases from V and 2 from J; bases not matched to a gene: 4. This CDR3 spans 16 amino acids. The CDR3 DNA reads as TGTGCCAGCAGCTTACTAGGACAGGGGGCAAACACTGAAGCTTTCTTT. Protein sequence: CASSLLGQGANTEAFF. Based on the CDR3 plus reference TRBV7-6 and TRBJ1-1, the full variable domain is GAGVSQSPRYKVTKRGQDVALRCDPISGHVSLYWYRQALGQGPEFLTYFNYEAQQDKSGLPNDRFSAERPEGSISTLTIQRTEQRDSAMYRCASSLLGQGANTEAFFGQGTRLTVV.

The chain links TRBV27 to TRBJ2-1, with TRBD2 matching 14 bases. Unmatched junction bases numbered 10, after V lost 4 bases and J lost 8 bases. Germline V gene sequence: CDR1 MNHEY, CDR2 SMNVEV (reference sequence). This CDR3 region has 17 residues. The CDR3 is CASSSLTSGGVPDEQFF. As DNA, the CDR3 is TGTGCCAGCAGTTCGTTGACTAGCGGGGGGGTGCCTGATGAGCAGTTCTTC.

The V and J genes are TRBV10-3 and TRBJ1-6; possible D gene TRBD1, 6 bases. V lost 4 bases, J lost 3 bases, and 16 bases lay in between. Germline loops: CDR1 ENHRY, CDR2 SYGVKD. CDR3 size: 17 residues. CDR3: CAISVVRTVLYNSPLHF. The CDR3 coding sequence is TGTGCCATCAGTGTAGTCCGGACAGTTCTCTATAATTCACCCCTCCACTTT.

This rearrangement joins TRBV19 to TRBJ2-5, with D unclear. V was shortened by 3 bases and J by 3 bases, with 5 bases between the two germline ends. The CDR3 has 12 amino acids. The germline gives CDR1 LNHDA, CDR2 SQIVND (reference sequence). The CDR3 nucleotides are TGTGCCAGTAGTATCGACGAAGAGACCCAGTACTTC. Amino acid sequence: CASSIDEETQYF.

This clonotype was picked up a small number of times. The chain couples TRBV12-3 or TRBV12-4 to TRBJ1-1; no clear D. This CDR3 contains 14 residues. V was trimmed by 7 bases and J by 0 bases, leaving 12 bases between them. CDR3 coding DNA: TGTGCCAGCACTCTGGCGGTTATGAACACTGAAGCTTTCTTT. Protein product: CASTLAVMNTEAFF.

This clonotype was picked up one time. The V and J genes are TRBV18 and TRBJ1-1; D possibly corresponds to TRBD1 (5 bases). Germline V gene lookup returns CDR1 KGHSH and CDR2 LQKENI. Trimming pared 1 base from V and 5 bases from J, leaving 17 bases between. The CDR3 has 16 amino acids. The CDR3: CASSPRSLGVPTEAFF. CDR3 sequence (DNA): TGTGCCAGCTCACCACGAAGTTTGGGGGTTCCAACTGAAGCTTTCTTT.

The V and J genes are TRBV6-2 or TRBV6-3 and TRBJ2-7; D remains ambiguous. The V end was cut by 0 bases, the J end by 6 bases, with 6 bases between. Germline lookup yields CDR1 MNHEY and CDR2 SVGEGT. CDR3 size: 12 residues. The CDR3 DNA is TGTGCCAGCAGTTACTCTAGACTCGAGCAGTACGTC. Its protein product is CASSYSRLEQYV.

CDR3: CASSIVYPGLTNYGYTF. CDR3 in DNA: TGTGCCAGTAGTATAGTGTACCCGGGACTGACGAACTATGGCTACACCTTC. The chain couples TRBV19 to TRBJ1-2, with D possibly TRBD1 on 5 matching bases. The CDR3 runs 17 residues. CDR1 LNHDA and CDR2 SQIVND come from the germline V gene (reference sequence). Trimming took off 1 base at V and 2 bases at J, with 17 bases between the two ends.

This clonotype was observed a handful of times. This chain connects TRBV7-6 to TRBJ2-3; 10 nucleotides line up with TRBD1. V was pared by 3 bases and J by 4 bases, with 4 bases of the junction left unmatched. The germline gives CDR1 SGHVS, CDR2 FNYEAQ. CDR3 length: 15 amino acids. The CDR3 DNA sequence: TGTGCCAGCAGCTTGACAGGACAGGGGGCAGATACGCAGTATTTT. This sequence encodes CASSLTGQGADTQYF.

This rearrangement joins TRBV10-1 to TRBJ1-1; D is ambiguous. Trimming took 0 bases from V and 0 from J, leaving 8 bases between them. The CDR3 extends over 15 amino acids. CDR1 and CDR2 from the germline V gene are WNHNN and SYGVQD (reference sequence). The CDR3 coding sequence is TGCGCCAGCAGTGAGTCGAGACGAATGAACACTGAAGCTTTCTTT. Amino acids: CASSESRRMNTEAFF.

For this clonotype: A read error is possible here, since a much larger clone lies one base away. The chain combines TRBV19 with TRBJ1-5; no firm D call. V was pared by 0 bases and J by 2 bases, with 8 bases between. Germline CDR1 reads LNHDA; CDR2 reads SQIVND (reference sequence). CDR3 size: 15 residues. The CDR3 DNA sequence: TGTGCCAGTAGTATAGACCGGAATGGCAATCAGCCCCAGCATTTT. As protein: CASSIDRNGNQPQHF.

The genes are TRBV7-9 and TRBJ2-3; the D gene could be TRBD1 or TRBD2 (6 bases each). Germline-derived CDR1 and CDR2 are SEHNR and FQNEAQ (reference sequence). This CDR3 has 15 amino acids. V dropped 2 bases and J dropped 2 bases, with 11 bases sitting between them. The CDR3 DNA sequence: TGTGCCAGCAGCTTAAGGGGGGCCGCCACAGATACGCAGTATTTT. It is translated as CASSLRGAATDTQYF.

Notes on this clonotype: One end of the junction varies from germline; a read error may be responsible. The rearrangement links TRBV4-1 to TRBJ2-3; 9 nucleotides agree with TRBD2. CDR3 length: 15 amino acids. Per germline, CDR1 MGHRA and CDR2 YSYEKL. As DNA, the CDR3 is TGTGCCAGCAGTCCCCGAGCGGGGGGCGAGGATACGCAGTATTTT. This sequence encodes CASSPRAGGEDTQYF.

This clonotype was picked up one time. One end of the junction is discordant with germline, which a read error may explain. V and J are TRBV12-3 or TRBV12-4 and TRBJ2-1, with 7 nucleotides matching TRBD1. The CDR3 is made up of 14 amino acids. CDR3 region: CASSLVEGAYEQLF. In DNA form, the CDR3 reads TGTGCCAGCAGTTTAGTAGAGGGGGCGTATGAGCAGCTCTTC.

This clonotype was counted only a few times. The chain is built from TRBV6-2 or TRBV6-3 and TRBJ2-5; 11 bases map to TRBD2. V was pared by 2 bases and J by 0 bases, with 14 bases of the junction left unmatched. From germline, CDR1 is MNHEY and CDR2 SVGEGT. This CDR3 spans 20 amino acids. The CDR3 sequence is CASSYEVAGGTKVYQETQYF. CDR3 sequence (DNA): TGTGCCAGCAGTTACGAGGTAGCGGGGGGGACGAAGGTGTACCAAGAGACCCAGTACTTC.

The rearrangement uses TRBV6-5 and TRBJ2-7; 11 bases align to TRBD2. V lost 7 bases, J lost 5 bases, and 10 bases stayed unmatched. The V gene's germline CDR1 is MNHEY and CDR2 SVGAGI. The CDR3 has 15 amino acids. CDR3 loop: CASTTSLAGDHEQYV. CDR3 bases: TGTGCCAGCACCACGTCACTAGCGGGGGACCACGAGCAGTACGTC.

The rearrangement joins TRBV20-1 to TRBJ2-7; D might be TRBD1 or TRBD2, each matching 6 bases. Per germline, CDR1 DFQATT and CDR2 SNEGSKA (reference sequence). Trimming removed 0 bases at V and 2 bases at J, with 14 bases between. The CDR3 has 15 residues. The CDR3 loop reads CSARDHRGLAYEQYF. For the CDR3, the DNA is TGCAGTGCTAGAGATCATCGGGGGCTTGCCTACGAGCAGTACTTC.

This clonotype was detected ten times or more. The DNA for the CDR3 is TGTGCCTCCACCCGGGACAACACAGATACGCAGTATTTT. Amino acid sequence: CASTRDNTDTQYF. The chain links TRBV19 to TRBJ2-3, with a weak D call TRBD1 (6 bases). Germline CDR1 reads LNHDA; CDR2 reads SQIVND (reference sequence). V was trimmed by 11 bases and J by 2 bases, leaving 14 bases between them. This CDR3 has 13 amino acids.

The chain is built from TRBV4-3 and TRBJ2-7; D is undetermined. Deletions cut 0 bases from V and 0 bases from J, with 9 bases between. The CDR3 loop spans 15 amino acids. Germline V gene sequence: CDR1 LGHNA, CDR2 YSLEER. The CDR3, as DNA: TGCGCCAGCAGCCAAGATCAGGCGCTCTCCTACGAGCAGTACTTC. Translating gives CASSQDQALSYEQYF.

This clonotype was seen a few times. The chain uses TRBV7-9 and TRBJ2-5; D might be TRBD2 (5 bases). With 5 bases removed from V and 1 base from J, the gap between germline ends came to 11 bases. Germline V lookup: CDR1 SEHNR, CDR2 FQNEAQ (reference sequence). This CDR3 comprises 14 residues. CDR3 in amino acids: CASSNDYTQETQYF. DNA for the CDR3: TGTGCCAGCAGCAACGACTATACCCAAGAGACCCAGTACTTC.

This clonotype showed up just a few times. The DNA for the CDR3 is TGTGCCAGTAGTTCCCTCGGGGGACAGGGACCCTACGAGCAGTACTTC. Protein product: CASSSLGGQGPYEQYF. V is TRBV19 and J is TRBJ2-7; 9 nucleotides line up with TRBD1. Germline loops: CDR1 LNHDA, CDR2 SQIVND (reference sequence). The CDR3 loop spans 16 amino acids. Trimming at V came to 5 bases and at J to 2 bases, leaving 10 bases not matched to a gene.

V and J are TRBV7-6 and TRBJ1-4, with a tentative D call TRBD1 (6 bases). This CDR3 is 17 amino acids long. CDR1 SGHVS and CDR2 FNYEAQ come from the germline V gene. V lost 2 bases to trimming and J lost 7 bases, with 20 bases between them. DNA of the CDR3: TGTGCCAGCAGCTTAACATCCGGCTCAGGGGTGGGTGAAAAACTGTTTTTT. It is translated as CASSLTSGSGVGEKLFF.